This is a list of T cell receptor beta chains from one sample in a study of CD8 T cells in Susac syndrome. Via MiXCR, TCRdb re-called the immunoSEQ multiplex PCR reads, giving one row per CDR3 protein. The table shows about 300,000 distinct CDR3 sequences, with 65% to 90% occurring only once. Specimen: CD8+ T cells from PBMCs. The receptors here all came from a human donor with multiple sclerosis. Each CDR3 is given with its conserved first and last residue. D genes are given only for firm matches. Size is omitted from some rows. Given values are once, few, many or a class for expanded clones.

NA	TRBJ2-7	few	16	TRBV4-2	TGTGCCAGCAGCCACCTAGGACGGGCGATGGCCTACGAGCAGTACTTC	CASSHLGRAMAYEQYF
NA	TRBJ2-1	NA	15	TRBV14	TGTGCCAGCAGCCCCGGGGCCGGTTTTTACAATGAGCAGTTCTTC	CASSPGAGFYNEQFF
NA	TRBJ1-5	NA	14	TRBV30	TGTGCCTGGAGTGCGGGGGTTGGCAATCAGCCCCAGCATTTT	CAWSAGVGNQPQHF
NA	TRBJ2-2	once	13	TRBV5-8	TGTGCCAGCAGGACAAGGGAAACCGGGGAGCTGTTTTTT	CASRTRETGELFF
NA	TRBJ2-7	NA	12	TRBV29-1	TGCAGCGTTGTGCGGAGCTCCTACGAGCAGTACTTC	CSVVRSSYEQYF
NA	TRBJ2-1	NA	14	TRBV19	TGTGCCAGTAGTACCCCCTTCCTCCACAATGAGCAGTTCTTC	CASSTPFLHNEQFF
TRBD2	TRBJ2-5	NA	19	TRBV6-2/TRBV6-3	TGTGCCAGCAGTTACTCCGAGGGGACTAGCGGGAGAGAGGCGGAGACCCAGTACTTC	CASSYSEGTSGREAETQYF
NA	TRBJ2-1	NA	15	TRBV19	TGTGCCAGTAGTATTATCGCAGGGAAGGTCAATGAGCAGTTCTTC	CASSIIAGKVNEQFF
NA	TRBJ1-6	once	12	TRBV10-3	TGTGCCATTAGGGACTTGAATTCACCCCTCCACTTT	CAIRDLNSPLHF
NA	TRBJ1-4	NA	12	TRBV28	TGTGCCAGCAGTTTGGGGCGGGAAAAACTGTTTTTT	CASSLGREKLFF
TRBD1	TRBJ1-1	NA	14	TRBV5-6	TGTGCCAGCAGCTTGGGACAGGGTATGTTCAAGTCTTTCTTT	CASSLGQGMFKSFF
NA	TRBJ1-1	NA	14	TRBV19	TGTGCCAGTGTTCCGTCAACAGTTAACACTGAAGCTTTCTTT	CASVPSTVNTEAFF
NA	TRBJ2-7	NA	19	TRBV7-9	TGTGCCAGCAGCCCGACGCTCTCGGGTACAGGGCACCCTCTCTACGAGCAGTACTTC	CASSPTLSGTGHPLYEQYF
TRBD1	TRBJ1-1	NA	15	TRBV12-3/TRBV12-4	TGTGCCAGCAGTTTAGTGGCAGGGGGTCGCACTGAAGCTTTCTTT	CASSLVAGGRTEAFF
NA	TRBJ2-7	NA	13	TRBV7-9	TGTGCCAGCAGCTTAACGGGGGACAACGAGCAGTACTTC	CASSLTGDNEQYF
NA	TRBJ1-2	NA	13	TRBV7-9	TGTGCCAGCAGCCCGGTCCTGGGCTATGGCTACACCTTC	CASSPVLGYGYTF
TRBD1	TRBJ2-1	NA	15	TRBV27	TGTGCCAGCAGTTTGGACAGGGTATCCTACAATGAGCAGTTCTTC	CASSLDRVSYNEQFF
NA	TRBJ2-1	NA	13	TRBV28	TGTGCCAGCAGTTTATTCGCCCGGGATGAGCAGTTCTTC	CASSLFARDEQFF
TRBD2	TRBJ2-1	NA	18	TRBV4-2	TGTGCCAGCAGCCACGACCTACCTCTAGCGGGGAGAAGGTATGAGCAGTTCTTC	CASSHDLPLAGRRYEQFF
NA	TRBJ2-7	NA	12	TRBV5-1	TGCGCCAGCAGCTTGGCGGGAAGCGAGCAGTACTTC	CASSLAGSEQYF
TRBD2	TRBJ2-3	NA	16	TRBV28	TGTGCCAGCAGTTTAATTAGCGGGACTAGCACAGATACGCAGTATTTT	CASSLISGTSTDTQYF
NA	TRBJ1-4	NA	13	TRBV6-6	TGTGCCAGCAGTAGTGGGTATGGTGAAAAACTGTTTTTT	CASSSGYGEKLFF
NA	TRBJ1-1	NA	14	TRBV7-9	TGTGCCAGCAGCCCCGTTTTTGGAAGCACTGAAGCTTTCTTT	CASSPVFGSTEAFF
NA	TRBJ2-3	NA	16	TRBV5-1	TGCGCCAGCAGCCCCTTTCGACAACTTAGCACAGATACGCAGTATTTT	CASSPFRQLSTDTQYF
NA	TRBJ1-5	few	13	TRBV27	TGTGCCAGCAGTTTGACCGGTTATCAGCCCCAGCATTTT	CASSLTGYQPQHF
NA	TRBJ2-7	NA	15	TRBV10-2	TGCGCCAGCAGTGAGGTCGGCTGGGGTCCCTACGAGCAGTACTTC	CASSEVGWGPYEQYF
TRBD2	TRBJ2-1	NA	15	TRBV4-1	TGCGCCAGCAGCCAGAGCGGGAGTGGATACAATGAGCAGTTCTTC	CASSQSGSGYNEQFF
NA	TRBJ1-2	NA	14	TRBV20-1	TGCAGTGCTAGAGATGAGGGACTTAACTATGGCTACACCTTC	CSARDEGLNYGYTF
TRBD1	TRBJ1-2	NA	14	TRBV6-1	TGTGCCAGCATTACGGACAGGGGGCAAGACGGCTACACCTTC	CASITDRGQDGYTF
TRBD1	TRBJ1-1	NA	14	TRBV10-1	TGCGCCAGCAGTGAGGGACAGGGGATCGTTGAAGCTTTCTTT	CASSEGQGIVEAFF
NA	TRBJ1-2	NA	15	TRBV9	TGTGCCAGCAGCGCCTGGGACCCTCCCAGCTATGGCTACACCTTC	CASSAWDPPSYGYTF
NA	TRBJ2-7	once	16	TRBV27	TGTGCCAGCAGTTTCATTTCGACGCACGGGGGCTACGAGCAGTACTTC	CASSFISTHGGYEQYF
TRBD2	TRBJ2-1	NA	17	TRBV7-9	TGTGCCAGCAGCACCTCCTCGGGGGGGCTTTCGGACAATGAGCAGTTCTTC	CASSTSSGGLSDNEQFF
TRBD1	TRBJ1-2	NA	16	TRBV15	TGTGCCACCAGCAGAGATGGCAGGGGGCCTAACTATGGCTACACCTTC	CATSRDGRGPNYGYTF
NA	TRBJ1-1	NA	15	TRBV4-3	TGCGCCAGCAGCCAGTCTTGGTTGTCTTCGACTGAAGCTTTCTTT	CASSQSWLSSTEAFF
NA	TRBJ2-7	NA	15	TRBV20-1	TGCAGTGCTAGAGGGGGGACAATCGGGTCCTACGAGCAGTACTTC	CSARGGTIGSYEQYF
NA	TRBJ1-1	few	14	TRBV6-5	TGTGCCAGCAGTTACGTGCGAGAGGACACTGAAGCTTTCTTT	CASSYVREDTEAFF
TRBD2	TRBJ2-7	NA	19	TRBV4-3	TGCGCCAGCAGCCAAGGGGCAGGGACTAGCGGGAGGGCCTATTACGAGCAGTACTTC	CASSQGAGTSGRAYYEQYF
NA	TRBJ1-2	NA	16	TRBV7-8	TGTGCCAGCAGCTTAGAGGCCCAGGGGCAGAACTATGGCTACACCTTC	CASSLEAQGQNYGYTF
NA	TRBJ2-7	few	14	TRBV11-2	TGTGCCAGCAGCTGGGCGGCAGGGGCAGGGGAGCAGTACTTC	CASSWAAGAGEQYF
NA	TRBJ2-2	NA	14	TRBV4-3	TGCGCCAGCAGCCAGGGCAGGGGCTTCGGGGAGCTGTTTTTT	CASSQGRGFGELFF
TRBD1	TRBJ1-1	NA	14	TRBV27	TGTGCCAGCAGTCCACAGGGGGAGAACACTGAAGCTTTCTTT	CASSPQGENTEAFF
NA	TRBJ2-5	NA	16	TRBV28	TGTGCCAGCACCCCCCTTGGGATTTCGATCCAAGAGACCCAGTACTTC	CASTPLGISIQETQYF
TRBD2	TRBJ2-7	NA	15	TRBV9	TGTGCCAGCAGCGATGGACTAGCGGGCGACTACGAGCAGTACTTC	CASSDGLAGDYEQYF
NA	TRBJ2-1	once	14	TRBV7-2	TGTGCCAGCAGCTTAGAAGACTTCTACAATGAGCAGTTCTTC	CASSLEDFYNEQFF
TRBD1	TRBJ2-4	NA	15	TRBV27	TGTGCCAGCAGTTTAACAGGGGGCGGCGAAAACATTCAGTACTTC	CASSLTGGGENIQYF
NA	TRBJ2-7	NA	11	TRBV5-4	TGTGCCAGCAGCTTTAGTGACGAGCAGTACTTC	CASSFSDEQYF
NA	TRBJ1-1	NA	12	TRBV14	TGTGCCAGCAGCCAGATTAACACTGAAGCTTTCTTT	CASSQINTEAFF
NA	TRBJ2-2	NA	15	TRBV11-2	TGTGCCAGCACCGACCGTCCGGGGGACACCGGGGAGCTGTTTTTT	CASTDRPGDTGELFF
NA	TRBJ2-2	NA	14	TRBV20-1	TGCAGCCCTTCGCCACTCGGGGACACCGGGGAGCTGTTTTTT	CSPSPLGDTGELFF
NA	TRBJ2-4	once	15	TRBV4-3	TGCGCCAGCAGCCATAGGGAAGGGTACAAAAACATTCAGTACTTC	CASSHREGYKNIQYF
TRBD2	TRBJ2-7	NA	14	TRBV7-6	TGTGCCAGCAGCGCCGGGGGAGGGAACTACGAGCAGTACTTC	CASSAGGGNYEQYF
NA	TRBJ2-7	NA	14	TRBV6-5	TGTGCCAGCAGTCTGGGGGCGGACGCCTACGAGCAGTACTTC	CASSLGADAYEQYF
NA	TRBJ2-7	NA	16	TRBV20-1	TGCAGTGCTAGAGATCACCTGGCAGTCCTTTCCTACGAGCAGTACTTC	CSARDHLAVLSYEQYF
TRBD2	TRBJ2-7	NA	16	TRBV4-1	TGCGCCAGCAGCCAAGATGCTCGGGAGGGCTTCTACGAGCAGTACTTC	CASSQDAREGFYEQYF
NA	TRBJ2-7	NA	15	TRBV6-1	TGTGCCAGCAGTGAAGCGGTCCCATCCTCCTACGAGCAGTACTTC	CASSEAVPSSYEQYF
NA	TRBJ1-5	NA	13	TRBV5-6	TGTGCCAGCAGCTTCAGCTCCGGGCAGCCCCAGCATTTT	CASSFSSGQPQHF
NA	TRBJ1-1	few	12	TRBV12-3/TRBV12-4	TGTGCCAGCAGTCAGGAGAACACTGAAGCTTTCTTT	CASSQENTEAFF
TRBD1	TRBJ2-3	few	15	TRBV7-8	TGTGCCAGCAGTCCCAAACAGGGGGCAACAGATACGCAGTATTTT	CASSPKQGATDTQYF
NA	TRBJ2-1	NA	13	TRBV27	TGTGCCAGCAGTTCACTATCCGGGACAGAGCAGTTCTTC	CASSSLSGTEQFF